This T cell receptor beta chain was retrieved from a study of spatial heterogeneity in lung cancer. Background on the study: Researchers sequenced follow-up PBMC samples if they had them, and these came a median of about two years after resection. Detection consistently captured more beta-chain sequences than alpha-chain sequences.

The CDR3 extends over 15 amino acids. Trimming stripped 1 base from V and 2 bases from J, with 12 bases between. Germline CDR1 reads SGHRS; CDR2 reads YFSETQ. Specified time point: blood at routine non-recurrence follow-up after resection. Whole RNA, which was extracted from tumor, nontumor lung tissue or frozen PBMC, was sequenced without any cell sorting. One entry per CDR3 protein results from TCRdb running MiXCR on the 5' RACE reads. This sample has 25,000 to 35,000 distinct CDR3 sequences, with about 10% found just once. This sequence originates from a female donor with early-stage non-small cell lung cancer. This specimen consisted of PBMCs, obtained at follow-up. The chain joins TRBV5-1 to TRBJ1-2; D uncertain. In nucleotides, the CDR3 is TGCGCCAGCAGCTTGCGGCAGGATCCAAACTATGGCTACACCTTC. Its translation is CASSLRQDPNYGYTF.